This is a list of T cell receptor beta chains from one sample in a study of shared T cell receptors in the human thymus. Sequencing used immunoSEQ multiplex PCR; TCRdb keeps in-frame clones, though not all of them. Of about 730,000 clones listed, approximately 85% are singletons. The same data also contributed to another study, on human thymus T cells.

The specimen sequenced was thymocytes. The receptors here all came from a girl in the first two years of life with a congenital heart defect. CDR3s include the opening cysteine and the closing phenylalanine or tryptophan.

V gene	J gene	CDR3 protein
TRBV5-4	TRBJ2-5	CASRIDRGETQYF
TRBV5-1	TRBJ1-6	CASSVTYGGRFSPLHF
TRBV10-2	TRBJ1-1	CASSEGGSTGQDNTEAFF
TRBV13	TRBJ1-1	CASSPLWPADRTLNTEAFF
TRBV19	TRBJ1-1	CATDRDGRGAFF
TRBV5-1	TRBJ2-1	CASSLTERGNEQFF
TRBV29-1	TRBJ2-1	CSVSGGASYNEQFF
TRBV27	TRBJ2-3	CASSPLSGLFTDTQYF
TRBV2	TRBJ1-2	CASSEWLGGYGYTF
TRBV5-6	TRBJ1-2	CASSLRLDYGYTF
TRBV28	TRBJ2-7	CATDREHEQYF
TRBV7-2	TRBJ1-1	CASSLWPPPGTGGCTEAFF
TRBV5-6	TRBJ1-4	CASSWTVGEKLFF
TRBV6-1	TRBJ1-6	CASSEKRSRYSPLHF
TRBV4-3	TRBJ2-3	CASSQLAGATDTQYF
TRBV5-6	TRBJ1-6	CASSLSTGCGSPLHF
TRBV9	TRBJ1-1	CASMGQDTEAFF
TRBV10-3	TRBJ1-2	CAISARGLGKGYGYTF
TRBV18	TRBJ2-5	CASSPPGTQYF
TRBV6-1	TRBJ1-2	CASSDGGRHYGYTF
TRBV14	TRBJ2-2	CASSQDLEGGRPGELFF
TRBV11-2	TRBJ1-6	CASSLDAGGSYNSPLHF
TRBV12-5	TRBJ1-2	CASGLPINRDGGYTF
TRBV27	TRBJ1-2	CASSGDSWGYTF
TRBV6-6	TRBJ1-1	CASSYPGTPNTEAFF
TRBV4-3	TRBJ2-1	CASSQARSGATYNEQFF
TRBV4-3	TRBJ1-2	CASSHWDRSSYGYTF
TRBV5-6	TRBJ1-2	CASSLYGTGDGYTF
TRBV19	TRBJ1-4	CASSSPLGDSSATNEKLFF
TRBV5-6	TRBJ1-5	CASSQRGQENQPQHF
TRBV6-6	TRBJ1-1	CASSPRINTEAFF
TRBV5-6	TRBJ2-2	CASSSEGQPNTGELFF
TRBV4-3	TRBJ1-3	CASSQPPSGSSGNTIYF
TRBV29-1	NA	CSVRKQVKLYPGEGNIPYEQYF
TRBV11-2	TRBJ1-3	CASSFTVAIQDPIYF
TRBV19	TRBJ1-5	CASSYSPGQEWVQPQHF
TRBV7-4	TRBJ2-1	CASSTHQTGGEEYNEQFF
TRBV5-4	TRBJ2-3	CASSLAGGHWSPGYF
TRBV15	TRBJ2-7	CATSRGEGISYEQYF
TRBV27	TRBJ2-7	CASRLGQGSSYEQYF
TRBV11-2	TRBJ1-1	CAGDGLGNTEAFF
TRBV28	TRBJ1-1	CASSGSGGTEAFF
TRBV28	TRBJ1-4	CASRKRDTPSLDEKLFF
TRBV4-1	TRBJ1-2	CASSQRNRAPYGYTF
TRBV5-6	TRBJ1-5	CASSAGGGYSNQPQHF
TRBV5-6	TRBJ2-7	CASSYFRQGREQYF
TRBV19	TRBJ2-7	CASSSPSGGRYEQYF
TRBV5-6	TRBJ2-3	CASSSTSGEGTDTQYF
TRBV30	TRBJ2-7	CAWSESGGAFYEQYF
TRBV11-1	TRBJ2-7	CATSKSTGVTYEQYF
TRBV29-1	TRBJ2-7	CSVGAGTSESEQYF
TRBV5-1	TRBJ1-2	CASSPGGGYTF
TRBV6-5	TRBJ1-2	CASSYSGTGRGYTF